One and the same sample provided the 6 T cell receptor beta chains below, sequenced in a study of blood T cell repertoires in COVID-19. Generated by immunoSEQ multiplex PCR, the TCRdb table keeps only in-frame clones and is missing some. Of about 120,000 clones detected, roughly 83% appear once; the ten largest clones hold around 2%. The sequenced material came from peripheral blood. The receptors originated from a young man with acute or convalescent COVID-19.

The V gene is TRBV5-1, the J gene TRBJ2-1; TRBD2 might be the D (6 bases). The CDR3 loop spans 14 amino acids. Germline-derived CDR1 and CDR2 are SGHRS and YFSETQ. The V and J ends lost 4 bases and 4 bases respectively, with 12 bases between them. The CDR3 sequence is CASSKTTRYNEQFF. As DNA, the CDR3 is TGCGCCAGCAGCAAAACGACTAGATACAATGAGCAGTTCTTC. The full variable domain, in which reference TRBV5-1 and TRBJ2-1 provide the parts outside the CDR3, is KAGVTQTPRYLIKTRGQQVTLSCSPISGHRSVSWYQQTPGQGLQFLFEYFSETQRNKGNFPGRFSGRQFSNSRSEMNVSTLELGDSALYLCASSKTTRYNEQFFGPGTRLTVL.

The gene calls are TRBV19 and TRBJ2-4; D is possibly TRBD1 (6 bases). The germline V and J ends were trimmed by 4 bases and 8 bases, with 12 bases remaining between them. Germline V gives CDR1 LNHDA, CDR2 SQIVND (reference sequence). The CDR3 sequence is 13 residues long. The chain's CDR3 is CASSTTGTDIQYF. CDR3 sequence (DNA): TGTGCCAGTAGTACAACAGGGACGGACATTCAGTACTTC.

This rearrangement joins TRBV7-6 to TRBJ2-5; TRBD2 agrees at 11 bases. The germline V gene encodes CDR1 SGHVS and CDR2 FNYEAQ. CDR3 length: 17 amino acids. V lost 5 bases and J lost 2; bases outside the gene matches: 10. The DNA for the CDR3 is TGTGCCAGCAGCCAACCCGAGGGACTAGCGGATCAAGAGACCCAGTACTTC. Amino acids: CASSQPEGLADQETQYF.

This chain joins TRBV6-1 and TRBJ2-5; the match to TRBD1 covers 8 bases. J lost 4 bases, V lost 1 base, and 8 bases had no gene match. The CDR3 is 16 amino acids. The germline CDR1 and CDR2 sequences are MNHNS and SASEGT. CDR3 nucleotide sequence: TGTGCCAGCAGTGAAGTGGGGACAGGAGGAACAGAGACCCAGTACTTC. It is translated as CASSEVGTGGTETQYF.

The chain links TRBV18 to TRBJ2-5; D unclear. In germline, CDR1 is KGHSH, CDR2 LQKENI. The CDR3 consists of 13 residues. V dropped 2 bases and J dropped 5 bases, with 9 bases sitting between them. The CDR3 loop is CASSPDPGETQYF. CDR3 nucleotides: TGTGCCAGCTCACCAGATCCCGGGGAGACCCAGTACTTC.

This rearrangement joins TRBV30 to TRBJ1-4; D unclear. The CDR3 is made up of 13 amino acids. Germline lookup yields CDR1 GTSNPN and CDR2 SVGIG (reference sequence). Trimming cost V 4 bases and J 8 bases, with 14 bases left between them. CDR3 region: CAWTDPRKEKLFF. CDR3 bases: TGTGCCTGGACCGACCCGCGGAAGGAAAAACTGTTTTTT.